This passage covers 26 T cell receptor beta chains from one sample sequenced in a study of T cell repertoires in cytomegalovirus infection. For these receptors, no antigen is known. MiXCR, applied by TCRdb to the reads, yields one record per CDR3 protein. The sample consists of about 920,000 distinct CDR3 sequences, approximately 32% of them appearing once. Material: cultured CD8+ T cells from PBMCs, obtained from culture after CMV antigen stimulation. These receptors were collected from a human donor in good health (CMV status not recorded). Some clones in this sample may be carry-over from other donors' samples.

Many counts were recorded for this clonotype. This chain links TRBV7-8 with TRBJ2-7; the match to TRBD1 covers 9 bases. CDR3 length: 13 amino acids. CDR1 is SGHVS and CDR2 is FQNEAQ in the germline V gene. J lost 9 bases, V lost 5 bases, and 8 bases had no gene match. The DNA for the CDR3 is TGTGCCAGCAGCCCGGACAGGGGTCTGTGGCAGTACTTC. Amino acids: CASSPDRGLWQYF.

This clonotype has just a few counts. V usage is TRBV7-6 and J usage is TRBJ1-2; D is unresolved. Per germline, CDR1 SGHVS and CDR2 FNYEAQ. The CDR3 loop spans 15 amino acids. V was pared by 7 bases and J by 3 bases, with 18 bases between. CDR3 coding DNA: TGTGCCAGCACCCCCCCTGTGCTTTCCGACTATGGCTACACCTTC. It codes for CASTPPVLSDYGYTF.

This clonotype has a count of ten or more. The CDR3 loop is CASSFPLGQASYEQYF. The CDR3 DNA reads as TGTGCCAGCAGTTTTCCCTTGGGGCAGGCATCCTACGAGCAGTACTTC. V gene TRBV7-9 combines with J gene TRBJ2-7, with D possibly matching TRBD1 (5 bases). V gave up 6 bases and J gave up 1 base, with 19 bases separating them. This CDR3 contains 16 residues. Germline V lookup: CDR1 SEHNR, CDR2 FQNEAQ (reference sequence).

The CDR3 DNA is TGTGCCACCAGTGATTCCCGATACAATGAGCAGTTCTTC. Its protein product is CATSDSRYNEQFF. The chain employs TRBV24-1 and TRBJ2-1; D gene ambiguous. Germline values: CDR1 KGHDR, CDR2 SFDVKD. CDR3 size: 13 residues. Between the trimmed V and J ends, which lost 2 bases and 4 bases, there was a span of 5 bases.

J is TRBJ1-1 and V is TRBV5-4, with a weak D call TRBD1 (5 bases). The germline V gene encodes CDR1 SGHNT and CDR2 YYREEE (reference sequence). Trimming shortened V by 3 bases and J by 6 bases, and 15 bases separated the two germline ends. CDR3 length equals 14 residues. The CDR3 loop is CASSSFGGFAEAFF. The CDR3 bases are TGTGCCAGCAGCTCCTTTGGGGGGTTCGCTGAAGCTTTCTTT.

The sample holds many counts of this clonotype. This rearrangement joins TRBV5-1 to TRBJ2-7; the D gene is possibly TRBD1 (5 bases). Trimming shortened V by 0 bases and J by 2 bases, and 9 bases separated the two germline ends. The CDR3 consists of 14 residues. The germline CDR1 and CDR2 sequences are SGHRS and YFSETQ. The CDR3 coding sequence is TGCGCCAGCAGCTTGGGGCCGGACACCTACGAGCAGTACGTC. Encoded protein: CASSLGPDTYEQYV.

This rearrangement joins TRBV2 to TRBJ1-1; D perhaps matches TRBD1 (5 bases). The CDR3 is 16 amino acids. The V and J ends lost 4 bases and 1 base respectively, with 16 bases between them. Germline V gives CDR1 SNHLY, CDR2 FYNNEI. The CDR3 reads CASSGDLRGKNTEAFF. The CDR3 nucleotides read TGTGCCAGCAGTGGAGACCTACGGGGGAAGAACACTGAAGCTTTCTTT.

This clonotype was seen at least ten times. The chain uses TRBV7-2 and TRBJ1-1, with D uncertain. The V and J ends lost 7 bases and 5 bases respectively, with 14 bases between them. Germline V gives CDR1 SGHTA, CDR2 FQGNSA. This CDR3 is 13 amino acids long. In DNA, the CDR3 is TGTGCCAGCATCCACGATGGGTGGACTGAAGCTTTCTTT. This encodes CASIHDGWTEAFF.

V gene TRBV20-1 combines with J gene TRBJ2-7; no reliable D call. This CDR3 region has 16 residues. CDR1 is DFQATT, CDR2 SNEGSKA, per germline (reference sequence). Trimming pared 0 bases from V and 0 bases from J, leaving 15 bases between. The CDR3 DNA reads as TGCAGTGCTAGAGATAGGGTGGTCGCGCGCTCCTACGAGCAGTACGTC. It is translated as CSARDRVVARSYEQYV.

This chain uses TRBV19 with TRBJ1-4; D is unclear. Trimming pared 7 bases from V and 4 bases from J, leaving 10 bases between. The CDR3 contains 13 residues. Germline CDR1 reads LNHDA; CDR2 reads SQIVND (reference sequence). For the CDR3, the DNA is TGTGCCAGTATAGGGCGGAGTAATGAAAAACTGTTTTTT. Translation gives CASIGRSNEKLFF.

In its sample, this clonotype was seen many times. The J gene is TRBJ2-2, the V gene TRBV27; TRBD1 matches 9 bases. The CDR3 has 14 amino acids. The germline V gene has CDR1 MNHEY and CDR2 SMNVEV (reference sequence). J gave up 3 bases and V 9 bases, and 5 bases lay outside the gene matches. The CDR3 loop reads CASTGTGYTGELFF. CDR3 bases: TGTGCCAGTACCGGGACAGGGTACACCGGGGAGCTGTTTTTT.

This rearrangement joins TRBV6-2 or TRBV6-3 to TRBJ2-1, with 9 bases that match TRBD2. This CDR3 is built from 16 residues. Germline loops: CDR1 MNHEY, CDR2 SVGEGT. Trimming cost V 2 bases and J 3 bases; bases outside gene matches: 5. The CDR3 is CASSYVIAGVYNEQFF. The CDR3 DNA reads as TGTGCCAGCAGTTACGTAATAGCGGGGGTCTACAATGAGCAGTTCTTC.

CDR3 in amino acids: CASSEAGLGQPQHF. For the CDR3, the DNA is TGCGCCAGCAGTGAGGCAGGGTTAGGTCAGCCCCAGCATTTT. V is TRBV10-2 and J is TRBJ1-5; D might be TRBD1 (5 bases). V was trimmed by 2 bases and J by 6 bases, leaving 11 bases between them. CDR3 length equals 14 residues. Germline CDR1 is WSHSY and CDR2 is SAAADI.

The chain uses TRBV7-8 and TRBJ2-7; D might be TRBD1 (6 bases). Germline lookup yields CDR1 SGHVS and CDR2 FQNEAQ. The CDR3 contains 16 residues. V gave up 4 bases and J gave up 0 bases, with 16 bases separating them. CDR3 region: CASSSASWTDSYEQYV. The CDR3, as DNA: TGTGCCAGCAGCTCAGCCTCCTGGACAGACTCCTACGAGCAGTACGTC.

The chain links TRBV27 to TRBJ1-1; possible D gene TRBD1, 6 bases. From germline, CDR1 is MNHEY and CDR2 SMNVEV (reference sequence). There are 15 residues in the CDR3. V was clipped by 6 bases and J by 1 base, with 15 bases between them. The CDR3 loop is CASRETGIGNTEAFF. In DNA form, the CDR3 reads TGTGCCAGCAGGGAAACAGGGATTGGGAACACTGAAGCTTTCTTT.

The chain has TRBV7-9 and TRBJ1-1; D is ambiguous. V was shortened by 4 bases and J by 0 bases, with 15 bases between the two germline ends. Germline-derived CDR1 and CDR2 are SEHNR and FQNEAQ (reference sequence). This CDR3 contains 16 residues. CDR3 sequence (DNA): TGTGCCAGCAGCTATGGGAGGGTCCACATGAACACTGAAGCTTTCTTT. Protein sequence: CASSYGRVHMNTEAFF.

A note on this clonotype: One junction end does not reproduce the germline sequence, and a read error may be involved. V and J are TRBV7-9 and TRBJ1-4; D is uncertain. This CDR3 region has 14 residues. Germline V gene lookup returns CDR1 SEHNR and CDR2 FQNEAQ (reference sequence). CDR3 nucleotides: TGTGCCAGCAGTTCTACGGATCGTAATGGAAAACTGTTTTTT. Its protein product is CASSSTDRNGKLFF.

This clonotype was detected once. The CDR3 end shows no conserved phenylalanine or tryptophan, and so a read error is likely. The V call is TRBV20-1, the J call TRBJ1-2; perhaps TRBD1 as D (6 bases). The CDR3 consists of 13 residues. V lost 5 bases, J lost 8 bases, and 18 bases lay in between. Germline loops: CDR1 DFQATT, CDR2 SNEGSKA (reference sequence). The CDR3, as DNA: TGCAGTGCTGACCTGGGGGGCGCAAGGGGCTACACCCTC. Encoded protein: CSADLGGARGYTL.

This clonotype was seen only a few times. The V call is TRBV6-1, the J call TRBJ1-2; the D is unclear. The V gene lost 6 bases and the J gene lost 1 base, with 15 bases spanning the gap. The length of the CDR3 is 15 residues. From germline, CDR1 is MNHNS and CDR2 SASEGT. The CDR3 region has the DNA TGTGCCAGCAGCCAGACGGCGGGGAGTAACTATGGCTACACCTTC. This translates into CASSQTAGSNYGYTF.

For this clonotype: One end of the junction fails to match germline, which may point to a read error. This rearrangement joins TRBV12-3 or TRBV12-4 to TRBJ2-1; TRBD1 matches at 7 bases. The CDR3 covers 13 residues. Here the CDR3 DNA reads TGTGCCAACAGTTCGACAGGGATAAATGAGCAGTTCTTC. Translated, it gives CANSSTGINEQFF.

The chain links TRBV7-6 to TRBJ2-1; TRBD2 matches 10 bases. Germline values: CDR1 SGHVS, CDR2 FNYEAQ. Losses at the gene ends were 5 bases for V and 4 bases for J; bases not matched to a gene: 8. CDR3 length: 16 residues. The CDR3 loop reads CASSPRDSGGYNEQFF. The CDR3 coding sequence is TGTGCCAGCAGCCCCCGAGATAGCGGGGGGTACAATGAGCAGTTCTTC. The variable domain in full, completed from reference TRBV7-6 and TRBJ2-1, reads GAGVSQSPRYKVTKRGQDVALRCDPISGHVSLYWYRQALGQGPEFLTYFNYEAQQDKSGLPNDRFSAERPEGSISTLTIQRTEQRDSAMYRCASSPRDSGGYNEQFFGPGTRLTVL.

This rearrangement joins TRBV14 to TRBJ2-1; the match to TRBD1 covers 9 bases. This CDR3 region has 15 residues. The V gene end was trimmed by 1 base and the J gene end by 3 bases; junction bases not matched to a gene: 1. The V gene's germline CDR1 is SGHDN and CDR2 FVKESK. The CDR3 DNA reads TGTGCCAGCAGCCAAGTGGGACAGGGCTACAATGAGCAGTTCTTC. This encodes CASSQVGQGYNEQFF.

Many counts were recorded for this clonotype. The rearrangement joins TRBV2 to TRBJ2-6, with D unresolved. This CDR3 is built from 16 residues. Trimming took off 6 bases at V and 1 base at J, with 13 bases between the two ends. From germline, CDR1 is SNHLY and CDR2 FYNNEI. Written as DNA, the CDR3 is TGTGCCAGCAGGGTTCTTCTCAGTTCTGGGGCCAACGTCCTGACTTTC. Translating it yields CASRVLLSSGANVLTF.

This clonotype was seen at least ten times. The chain employs TRBV2 and TRBJ2-1; 9 bases match TRBD2. Germline V gene data show CDR1 as SNHLY and CDR2 as FYNNEI. CDR3 length: 14 residues. V shed 8 bases and J 6 bases; nucleotides not matched to a gene: 8. CDR3 nucleotide sequence: TGTGCCAGCGGCAGGACTAGCGTACGCAATGAGCAGTTCTTC. It encodes CASGRTSVRNEQFF.

This chain connects TRBV4-1 to TRBJ2-5; 8 positions agree with TRBD2. V lost 0 bases, J lost 4 bases, and 7 bases stayed unmatched. Germline V gene data show CDR1 as MGHRA and CDR2 as YSYEKL. The CDR3 sequence is 16 residues long. This chain's CDR3 is CASSQDPDGGAETQYF. The CDR3, as DNA: TGCGCCAGCAGCCAAGATCCGGACGGGGGGGCAGAGACCCAGTACTTC.

The rearrangement joins TRBV4-1 to TRBJ1-1; D is unresolved. Germline-derived CDR1 and CDR2 are MGHRA and YSYEKL. V dropped 3 bases and J dropped 6 bases, with 23 bases sitting between them. The CDR3 is 17 amino acids. CDR3 protein: CASSHSVGVSGIAEAFF. The CDR3 DNA reads as TGCGCCAGCAGCCACTCGGTCGGGGTTTCAGGTATTGCTGAAGCTTTCTTT.